This TCR beta chain was captured by sequencing in a study of shared clonotypes between healthy human individuals. Findings and caveats of the study: Shared clonotypes across all four donors exceeded non-shared ones in generation probability.

Germline CDR1 reads SGHRS; CDR2 reads YFSETQ. The V gene lost 9 bases and the J gene lost 9 bases, with 16 bases spanning the gap. The CDR3 sequence is 13 residues long. CD4+ cells were split into CD45RA+ naive and CD45RA-negative memory subsets. On sorted subsets, replicate PCRs used 150 to 250 ng DNA, or tens of thousands of T cell genomes. Sequencing used immunoSEQ multiplex PCR; TCRdb keeps in-frame clones, though not all of them. The table shows millions of clones, with 85% to 95% occurring only once. A word on this clone: Its antigen is undetermined.

The source material was naive CD4+ T cells sorted from blood. The subset is: CD45RA+ positively selected. This TCR came from a man aged 18 to 30 in good health. This chain joins TRBV5-1 and TRBJ1-6; D is unclear. Here the CDR3 reads CATLLDLLSPLHF. DNA for the CDR3: TGCGCCACGTTACTAGATCTCCTTTCACCCCTCCACTTT. Variable domain in full (rest from reference TRBV5-1 and TRBJ1-6): KAGVTQTPRYLIKTRGQQVTLSCSPISGHRSVSWYQQTPGQGLQFLFEYFSETQRNKGNFPGRFSGRQFSNSRSEMNVSTLELGDSALYLCATLLDLLSPLHFGNGTRLTVT.